The 10 T cell receptor beta chains presented below share a single source sample, sequenced in a study of beta chain features in type 1 diabetes. TCRB transcripts that were expressed got sequenced, as all of the isolated RNA had been reverse transcribed. The method was immunoSEQ multiplex PCR; TCRdb's version includes in-frame clones alone and lacks a portion of them. The sample includes 390,000 or so clones, about 14% of them seen just once. The source material was naive CD4+ T cells from blood. These receptors came from a young man in good health.

This sequence joins TRBV6-5 and TRBJ2-3; tentative D call: TRBD1 (5 bases). Trimming removed 10 bases at V and 1 base at J, with 9 bases between. The CDR3 contains 12 residues. Germline V lookup: CDR1 MNHEY, CDR2 SVGAGI. In nucleotides, the CDR3 is TGTGCCACCAGGGCGGGCACAGATACGCAGTATTTT. Its protein product is CATRAGTDTQYF.

This clone came up a few times. This sample includes further DNA sequences coding for the same CDR3. The chain recombines TRBV4-3 with TRBJ2-7, with D hard to call. The CDR3 consists of 13 residues. Trimming cost V 1 base and J 5 bases, with 9 bases left between them. Germline V lookup: CDR1 LGHNA, CDR2 YSLEER. CDR3 sequence: CASSQVVGNEQYF. CDR3 sequence (DNA): TGCGCCAGCAGCCAAGTGGTAGGGAACGAGCAGTACTTC.

The V gene is TRBV30, the J gene TRBJ1-2; 8 positions match TRBD1. There are 15 residues in the CDR3. V was pared by 0 bases and J by 6 bases, with 9 bases of the junction left unmatched. CDR1 is GTSNPN, CDR2 SVGIG, per germline (reference sequence). The CDR3 DNA reads as TGTGCCTGGAGTGTTCCCGGACAGGGCTTCGATGGCTACACCTTC. It encodes CAWSVPGQGFDGYTF.

There are a few counts of this clone. In the same sample, other DNA sequences code for this CDR3. CDR3: CASSLDRVQETQYF. The CDR3 coding sequence is TGTGCCAGCAGCTTAGACAGGGTACAAGAGACCCAGTACTTC. V gene TRBV7-2 combines with J gene TRBJ2-5; D may be TRBD1 (6 bases). The CDR3 is 14 amino acids. Trimming took off 1 base at V and 2 bases at J, with 8 bases between the two ends. Germline CDR1 reads SGHTA; CDR2 reads FQGNSA.

This chain joins TRBV6-5 and TRBJ1-1; 8 bases match TRBD1. The CDR3 runs 15 residues. V trimming: 6 bases; J trimming: 1 base; junction bases outside the gene matches: 7. CDR1 is MNHEY and CDR2 is SVGAGI in the germline V gene. The CDR3: CASSVSDRGNTEAFF. DNA of the CDR3: TGTGCCAGCAGCGTCTCCGACAGGGGGAACACTGAAGCTTTCTTT.

This clone turned up a few times. The chain combines TRBV2 with TRBJ2-1; D may be TRBD2 (5 bases). Germline assignment: CDR1 SNHLY and CDR2 FYNNEI. The CDR3 extends over 14 amino acids. V lost 6 bases and J lost 1, with 10 bases in between. This CDR3 reads CASRWTGSYNEQFF. The CDR3 region has the DNA TGTGCCAGCAGATGGACTGGGTCCTACAATGAGCAGTTCTTC. The full variable domain, rest sourced from reference TRBV2 and TRBJ2-1, is EPEVTQTPSHQVTQMGQEVILRCVPISNHLYFYWYRQILGQKVEFLVSFYNNEISEKSEIFDDQFSVERPDGSNFTLKIRSTKLEDSAMYFCASRWTGSYNEQFFGPGTRLTVL.

V gene TRBV13 combines with J gene TRBJ2-7; maybe TRBD2 (6 bases). This CDR3 comprises 11 residues. V lost 8 bases to trimming and J lost 5 bases, with 10 bases between them. CDR1 and CDR2 from the germline V gene are PRHDT and FYEKMQ (reference sequence). The CDR3 here is CASGGSHEQYF. The CDR3 DNA is TGTGCCAGCGGAGGGTCCCACGAGCAGTACTTC.

This clone has only a few counts. The chain employs TRBV29-1 and TRBJ1-2; no reliable D call. The length of the CDR3 is 12 residues. Per germline, CDR1 SQVTM and CDR2 ANQGSEA. V gave up 4 bases and J gave up 4 bases, with 10 bases separating them. The CDR3 spells CSVGFSSYGYTF. The DNA for the CDR3 is TGCAGCGTTGGATTCAGCTCCTATGGCTACACCTTC.

This chain joins TRBV10-1 and TRBJ1-6; possible D gene TRBD1, 6 bases. V dropped 3 bases and J dropped 6 bases, with 6 bases sitting between them. CDR3 length: 13 amino acids. Germline lookup yields CDR1 WNHNN and CDR2 SYGVQD (reference sequence). Here the CDR3 DNA reads TGCGCCAGCAGTGAACAGGGTAATTCACCCCTCCACTTT. It is translated as CASSEQGNSPLHF.

Note on this clone: The same CDR3 arises from other DNA sequences in this sample as well. The chain couples TRBV9 to TRBJ2-3; D not resolved. The CDR3 length is 15 residues. Per germline, CDR1 SGDLS and CDR2 YYNGEE. The ends were cut back, 0 bases at V and 0 bases at J, with 8 bases in the middle. The CDR3 coding sequence is TGTGCCAGCAGCGTAGGTACGACTAGCACAGATACGCAGTATTTT. It encodes CASSVGTTSTDTQYF.